The TCR beta chain under discussion was sequenced for a study of CD8+ T cells in alopecia areata. Study summary: Those treated were given oral tofacitinib at 5 to 10 mg twice daily. The study's findings and limits: With patients, TCR sharing proved less clear than in mice, a difference possibly related to HLA.

RNA was extracted and reverse transcribed into cDNA as the sequencing template. Clones were sequenced by immunoSEQ multiplex PCR, and TCRdb holds only the in-frame ones, with some missing. Of about 160,000 clones detected, 50% to 65% appear once; the ten largest clones hold more than 13%. Noted treatment: oral pan-JAK inhibitor, 5-10 mg twice daily. In the case of this clone: Its antigen is as yet unknown.

CDR3 length: 17 amino acids. Germline CDR1 SGHNT, CDR2 YYREEE (reference sequence). The V end was cut by 3 bases, the J end by 3 bases, with 20 bases between. The input for sequencing was CD4+ T cells sorted from blood, taken at week 24, from a patient treated with tofacitinib. This chain uses TRBV5-4 with TRBJ2-3; D possibly matches TRBD1 or TRBD2 (6 bases each). The receptor's source is a human donor with alopecia areata. CDR3 sequence reads: CASSYHSGTRGTDTQYF. Here the CDR3 DNA reads TGTGCCAGCAGCTACCACTCCGGGACACGGGGGACAGATACGCAGTATTTT.